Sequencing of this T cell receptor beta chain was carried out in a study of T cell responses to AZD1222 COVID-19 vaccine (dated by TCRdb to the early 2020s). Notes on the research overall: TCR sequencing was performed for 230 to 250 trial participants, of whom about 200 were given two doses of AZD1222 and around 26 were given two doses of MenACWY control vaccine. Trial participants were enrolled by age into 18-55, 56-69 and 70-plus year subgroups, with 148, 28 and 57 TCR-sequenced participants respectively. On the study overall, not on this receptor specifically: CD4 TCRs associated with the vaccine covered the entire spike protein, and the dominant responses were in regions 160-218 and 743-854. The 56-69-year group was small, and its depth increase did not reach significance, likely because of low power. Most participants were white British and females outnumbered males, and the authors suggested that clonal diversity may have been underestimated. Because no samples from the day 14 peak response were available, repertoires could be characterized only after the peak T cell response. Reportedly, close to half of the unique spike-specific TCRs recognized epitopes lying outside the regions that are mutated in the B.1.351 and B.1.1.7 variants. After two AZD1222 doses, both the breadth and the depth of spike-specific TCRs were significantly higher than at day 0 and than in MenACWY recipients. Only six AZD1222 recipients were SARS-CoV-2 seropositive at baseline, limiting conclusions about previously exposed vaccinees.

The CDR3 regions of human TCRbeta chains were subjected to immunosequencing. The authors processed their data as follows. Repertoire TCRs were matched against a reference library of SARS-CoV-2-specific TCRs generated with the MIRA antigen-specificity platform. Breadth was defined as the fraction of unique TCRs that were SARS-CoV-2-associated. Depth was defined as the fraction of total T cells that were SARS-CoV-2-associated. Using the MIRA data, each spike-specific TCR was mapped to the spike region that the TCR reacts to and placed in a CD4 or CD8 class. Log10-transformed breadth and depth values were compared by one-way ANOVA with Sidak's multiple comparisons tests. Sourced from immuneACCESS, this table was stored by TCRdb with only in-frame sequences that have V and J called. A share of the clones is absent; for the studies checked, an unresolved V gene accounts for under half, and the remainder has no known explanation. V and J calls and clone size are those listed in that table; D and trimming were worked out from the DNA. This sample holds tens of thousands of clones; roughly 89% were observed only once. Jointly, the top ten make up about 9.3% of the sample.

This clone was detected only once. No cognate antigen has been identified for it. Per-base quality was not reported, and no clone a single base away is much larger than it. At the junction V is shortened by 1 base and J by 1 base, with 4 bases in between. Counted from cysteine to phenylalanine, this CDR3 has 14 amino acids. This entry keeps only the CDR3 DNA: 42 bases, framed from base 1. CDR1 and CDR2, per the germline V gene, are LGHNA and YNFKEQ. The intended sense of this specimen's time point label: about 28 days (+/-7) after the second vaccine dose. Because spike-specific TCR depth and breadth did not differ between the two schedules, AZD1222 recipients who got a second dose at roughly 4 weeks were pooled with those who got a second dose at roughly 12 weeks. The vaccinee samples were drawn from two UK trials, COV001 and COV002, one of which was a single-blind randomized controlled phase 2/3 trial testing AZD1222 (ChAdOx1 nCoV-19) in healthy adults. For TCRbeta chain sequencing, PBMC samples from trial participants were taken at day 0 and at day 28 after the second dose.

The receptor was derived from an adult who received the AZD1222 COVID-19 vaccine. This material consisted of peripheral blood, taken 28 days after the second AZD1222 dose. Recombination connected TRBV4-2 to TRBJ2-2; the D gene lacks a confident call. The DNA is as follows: TGTGCCAGCAGCCAAGGAAGGAACACCGGGGAGCTGTTTTTT. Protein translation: CASSQGRNTGELFF.